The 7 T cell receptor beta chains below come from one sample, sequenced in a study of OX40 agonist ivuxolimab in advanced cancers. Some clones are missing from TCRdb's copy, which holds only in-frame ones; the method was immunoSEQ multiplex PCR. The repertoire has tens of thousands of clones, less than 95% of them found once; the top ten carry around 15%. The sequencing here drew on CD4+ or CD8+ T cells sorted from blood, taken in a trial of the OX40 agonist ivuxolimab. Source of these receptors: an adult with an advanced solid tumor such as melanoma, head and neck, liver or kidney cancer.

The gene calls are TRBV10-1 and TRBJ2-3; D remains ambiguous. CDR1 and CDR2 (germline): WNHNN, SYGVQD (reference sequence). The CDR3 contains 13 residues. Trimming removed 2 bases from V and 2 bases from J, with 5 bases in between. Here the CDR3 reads CASSEQFTDTQYF. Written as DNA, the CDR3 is TGCGCCAGCAGTGAGCAGTTCACAGATACGCAGTATTTT.

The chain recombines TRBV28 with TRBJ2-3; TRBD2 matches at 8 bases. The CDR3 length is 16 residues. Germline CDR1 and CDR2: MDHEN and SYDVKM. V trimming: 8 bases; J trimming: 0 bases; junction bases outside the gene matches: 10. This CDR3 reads CASGLTGGGSTDTQYF. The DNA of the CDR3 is TGTGCCAGCGGACTAACGGGGGGGGGCAGCACAGATACGCAGTATTTT.

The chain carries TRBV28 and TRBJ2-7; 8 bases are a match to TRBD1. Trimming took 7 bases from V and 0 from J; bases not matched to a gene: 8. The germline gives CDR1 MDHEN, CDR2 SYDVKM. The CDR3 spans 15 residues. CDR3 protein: CASTVDRARSYEQYF. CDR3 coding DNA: TGTGCCAGCACCGTGGACAGGGCCCGCTCCTACGAGCAGTACTTC.

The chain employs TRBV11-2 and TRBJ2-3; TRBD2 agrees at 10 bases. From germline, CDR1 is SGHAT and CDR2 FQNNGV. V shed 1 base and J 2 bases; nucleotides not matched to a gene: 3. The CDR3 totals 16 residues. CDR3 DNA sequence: TGTGCCAGCAGCTTAGGACTAGCGGGCCTCACAGATACGCAGTATTTT. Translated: CASSLGLAGLTDTQYF.

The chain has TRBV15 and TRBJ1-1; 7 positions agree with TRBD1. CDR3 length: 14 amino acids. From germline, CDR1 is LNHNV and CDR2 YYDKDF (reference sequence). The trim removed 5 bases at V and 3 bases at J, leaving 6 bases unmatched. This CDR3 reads CATSFQGGDTEAFF. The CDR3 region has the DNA TGTGCCACCAGCTTTCAGGGGGGAGACACTGAAGCTTTCTTT.

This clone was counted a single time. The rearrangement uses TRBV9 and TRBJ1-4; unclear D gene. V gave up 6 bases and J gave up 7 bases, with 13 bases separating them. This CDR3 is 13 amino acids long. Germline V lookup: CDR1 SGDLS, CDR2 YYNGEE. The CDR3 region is CASTNPGSEKLFF. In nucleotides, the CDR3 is TGTGCCAGCACCAACCCGGGTTCTGAAAAACTGTTTTTT.

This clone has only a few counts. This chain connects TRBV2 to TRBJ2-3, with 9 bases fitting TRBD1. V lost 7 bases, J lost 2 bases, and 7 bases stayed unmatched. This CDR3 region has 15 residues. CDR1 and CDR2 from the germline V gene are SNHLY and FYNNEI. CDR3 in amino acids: CASIPGTGPTDTQYF. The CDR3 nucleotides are TGTGCCAGCATTCCCGGGACAGGGCCCACAGATACGCAGTATTTT.